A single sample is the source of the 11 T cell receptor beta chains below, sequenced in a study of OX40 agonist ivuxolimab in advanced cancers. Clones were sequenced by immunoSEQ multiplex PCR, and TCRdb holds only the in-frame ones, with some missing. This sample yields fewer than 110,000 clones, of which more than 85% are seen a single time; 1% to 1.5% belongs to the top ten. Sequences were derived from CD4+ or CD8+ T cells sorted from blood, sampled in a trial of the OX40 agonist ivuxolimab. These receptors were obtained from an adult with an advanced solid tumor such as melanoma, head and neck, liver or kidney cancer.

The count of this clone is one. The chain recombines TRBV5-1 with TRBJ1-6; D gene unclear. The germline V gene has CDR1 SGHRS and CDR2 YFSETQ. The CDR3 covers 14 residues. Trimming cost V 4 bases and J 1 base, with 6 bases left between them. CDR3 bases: TGCGCCAGCAGCGACACATCCTATAATTCACCCCTCCACTTT. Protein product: CASSDTSYNSPLHF. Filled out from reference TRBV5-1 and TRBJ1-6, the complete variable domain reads KAGVTQTPRYLIKTRGQQVTLSCSPISGHRSVSWYQQTPGQGLQFLFEYFSETQRNKGNFPGRFSGRQFSNSRSEMNVSTLELGDSALYLCASSDTSYNSPLHFGNGTRLTVT.

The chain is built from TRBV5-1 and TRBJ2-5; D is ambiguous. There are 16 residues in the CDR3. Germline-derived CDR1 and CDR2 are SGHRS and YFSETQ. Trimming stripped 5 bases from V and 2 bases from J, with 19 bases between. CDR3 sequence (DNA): TGCGCCAGCAGTATTGGTCCCGGACCCACTCAAGAGACCCAGTACTTC. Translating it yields CASSIGPGPTQETQYF.

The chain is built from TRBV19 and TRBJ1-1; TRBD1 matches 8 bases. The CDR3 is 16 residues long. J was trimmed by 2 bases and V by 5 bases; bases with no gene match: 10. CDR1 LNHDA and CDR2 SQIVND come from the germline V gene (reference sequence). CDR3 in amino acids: CASSGTGFRTNTEAFF. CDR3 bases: TGTGCCAGTAGTGGGACAGGTTTCCGTACAAACACTGAAGCTTTCTTT. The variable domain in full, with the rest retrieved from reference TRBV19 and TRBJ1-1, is DGGITQSPKYLFRKEGQNVTLSCEQNLNHDAMYWYRQDPGQGLRLIYYSQIVNDFQKGDIAEGYSVSREKKESFPLTVTSAQKNPTAFYLCASSGTGFRTNTEAFFGQGTRLTVV.

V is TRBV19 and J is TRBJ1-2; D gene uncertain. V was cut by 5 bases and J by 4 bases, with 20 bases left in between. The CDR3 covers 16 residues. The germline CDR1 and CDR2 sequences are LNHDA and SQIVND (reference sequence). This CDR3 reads CASSAYLNRKTYGYTF. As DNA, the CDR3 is TGTGCCAGTAGTGCGTACCTGAATCGAAAGACCTATGGCTACACCTTC.

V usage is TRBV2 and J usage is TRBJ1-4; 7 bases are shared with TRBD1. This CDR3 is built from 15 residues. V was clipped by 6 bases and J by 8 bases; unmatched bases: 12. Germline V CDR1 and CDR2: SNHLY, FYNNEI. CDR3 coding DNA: TGTGCCAGCAGCCGACTGACAGGGAGAGAAGAAAAACTGTTTTTT. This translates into CASSRLTGREEKLFF.

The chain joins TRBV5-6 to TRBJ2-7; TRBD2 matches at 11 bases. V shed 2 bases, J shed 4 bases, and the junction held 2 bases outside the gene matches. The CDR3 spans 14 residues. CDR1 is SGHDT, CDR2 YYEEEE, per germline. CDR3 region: CASSFSGRVYEQYF. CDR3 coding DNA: TGTGCCAGCAGCTTTAGCGGGAGGGTATACGAGCAGTACTTC. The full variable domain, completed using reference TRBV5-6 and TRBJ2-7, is DAGVTQSPTHLIKTRGQQVTLRCSPKSGHDTVSWYQQALGQGPQFIFQYYEEEERQRGNFPDRFSGHQFPNYSSELNVNALLLGDSALYLCASSFSGRVYEQYFGPGTRLTVT.

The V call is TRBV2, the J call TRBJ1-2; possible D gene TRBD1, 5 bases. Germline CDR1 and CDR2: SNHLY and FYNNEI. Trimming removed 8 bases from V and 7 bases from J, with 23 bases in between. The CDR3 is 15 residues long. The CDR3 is CASRPSQGGVAGYTF. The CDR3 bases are TGTGCCAGCCGACCGAGCCAGGGAGGTGTGGCTGGCTACACCTTC.

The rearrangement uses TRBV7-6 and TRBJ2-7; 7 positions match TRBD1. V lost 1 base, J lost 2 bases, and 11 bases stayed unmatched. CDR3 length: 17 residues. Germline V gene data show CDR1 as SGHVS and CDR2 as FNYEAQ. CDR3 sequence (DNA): TGTGCCAGCAGCTTAGTGGGATCGGGGACAGCAGCCTACGAGCAGTACTTC. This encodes CASSLVGSGTAAYEQYF. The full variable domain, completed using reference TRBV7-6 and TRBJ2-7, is GAGVSQSPRYKVTKRGQDVALRCDPISGHVSLYWYRQALGQGPEFLTYFNYEAQQDKSGLPNDRFSAERPEGSISTLTIQRTEQRDSAMYRCASSLVGSGTAAYEQYFGPGTRLTVT.

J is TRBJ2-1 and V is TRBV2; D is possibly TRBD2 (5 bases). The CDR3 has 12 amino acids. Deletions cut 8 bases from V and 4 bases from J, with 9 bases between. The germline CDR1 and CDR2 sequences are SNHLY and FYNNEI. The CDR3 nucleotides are TGTGCCAGCGGAGCGGAATACAATGAGCAGTTCTTC. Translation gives CASGAEYNEQFF.

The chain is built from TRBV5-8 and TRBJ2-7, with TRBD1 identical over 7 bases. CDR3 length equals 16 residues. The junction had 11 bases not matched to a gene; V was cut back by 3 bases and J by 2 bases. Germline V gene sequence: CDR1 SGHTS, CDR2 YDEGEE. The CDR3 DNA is TGTGCCAGCAGCTCCCAACTTCAGACAGGGACCTACGAGCAGTACTTC. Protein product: CASSSQLQTGTYEQYF.

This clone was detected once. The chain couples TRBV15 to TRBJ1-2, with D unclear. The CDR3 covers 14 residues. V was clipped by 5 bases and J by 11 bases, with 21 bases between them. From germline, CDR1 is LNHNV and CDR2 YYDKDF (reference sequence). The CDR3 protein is CATSPNLTPRKYTF. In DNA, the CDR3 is TGTGCCACCAGCCCGAACCTAACCCCCCGAAAGTACACCTTC.